This TCR beta chain originates from a study of regulatory T cells in long-lasting Graves disease. This CDR3 has 13 amino acids. CDR1 is SGHRS and CDR2 is YFSETQ in the germline V gene. Points on this clonotype: The junction shows a germline mismatch at one end, possibly a read error.

Building of the TCR beta libraries involved iRepertoire HTBI primers and Arm-PCR of CDR3 regions. TCRdb ran MiXCR on the multiplex PCR reads and lists one entry per CDR3 protein. The profile covers 450,000 to 650,000 distinct CDR3 sequences, with 15% to 20% appearing a single time and approximately 25% taken by the ten largest. Documented time point: newly diagnosed GD, antithyroid drugs for less than 3 months. TCR sequences were obtained from RNA taken from PBMCs. These sequences were also reported in another study, on T cells in Graves' hyperthyroidism and ophthalmopathy.

The chain carries TRBV5-1 and TRBJ1-2; weak D call: TRBD1 (5 bases). This sample comprised peripheral blood mononuclear cells (PBMCs), obtained at new diagnosis, from a patient treated with antithyroid drugs. The sequence was obtained from a woman aged 35 to 59 with Graves disease. DNA of the CDR3: TGCGCCAGCAGATTGGCGGGGGACTATGGCTACACCTTC. Its translation: CASRLAGDYGYTF.